The 5 T cell receptor beta chains below all came from one sample that was sequenced in a study of regulatory T cells in long-lasting Graves disease. This sample's time point: newly diagnosed GD, antithyroid drugs for less than 3 months. RNA isolated from PBMCs was used to make the TCR library. The TCR beta library used iRepertoire HTBI primers with Arm-PCR amplification of CDR3. One entry per CDR3 protein, called by TCRdb with MiXCR from the multiplex PCR reads. The repertoire includes 550,000 to 650,000 distinct CDR3 sequences, about 16% of them detected once, and around 13% sits in the top ten. The data were also submitted as part of a second study, on T cells in Graves' hyperthyroidism and ophthalmopathy.

Sequenced here: peripheral blood mononuclear cells (PBMCs), sampled at new diagnosis, from a patient treated with antithyroid drugs. The receptors were gathered from a young man with Graves disease.

This clonotype was found many times. The V and J genes are TRBV11-1 and TRBJ2-1; no reliable D call. The CDR3 runs to 17 residues. The V and J ends lost 5 bases and 0 bases respectively, with 17 bases between them. Germline values: CDR1 SGHAT, CDR2 FQDESV (reference sequence). The CDR3 here is CASSENLVGGSYNEQFF. CDR3 in DNA: TGTGCCAGCAGCGAAAATCTGGTTGGCGGCTCCTACAATGAGCAGTTCTTC.

This clonotype showed up many times. The chain is built from TRBV6-5 and TRBJ1-2, with D possibly TRBD1 on 5 matching bases. The CDR3 sequence is 16 residues long. CDR1 is MNHEY and CDR2 is SVGAGI in the germline V gene. Trimming took 0 bases from V and 5 from J, leaving 16 bases between them. CDR3 protein: CASSYSAGPTIYGYTF. In DNA, the CDR3 is TGTGCCAGCAGTTACTCGGCAGGGCCTACGATTTATGGCTACACCTTC.

Ten or more counts support this clonotype. The rearrangement joins TRBV5-1 to TRBJ2-1, with D possibly matching TRBD1 (7 bases). Trimming took 4 bases from V and 8 from J, leaving 13 bases between them. CDR1 and CDR2 from the germline V gene are SGHRS and YFSETQ. The CDR3 is made up of 13 amino acids. This CDR3 reads CASSLQGGHEQFF. The CDR3 coding sequence is TGCGCCAGCAGCCTTCAGGGGGGCCATGAGCAGTTCTTC.

The chain is built from TRBV9 and TRBJ2-7; 10 bases fit TRBD2. CDR1 and CDR2 (germline): SGDLS, YYNGEE. The CDR3 is 16 amino acids. V dropped 0 bases and J dropped 1; count of bases not matched to a gene: 4. DNA for the CDR3: TGTGCCAGCAGCGTAGAGGCTAGCGGGAGATCCTACGAGCAGTACTTC. As protein: CASSVEASGRSYEQYF.

This clonotype was observed at least ten times. The genes are TRBV7-9 and TRBJ2-2; unclear D gene. Deletions cut 5 bases from V and 4 bases from J, with 17 bases between. This CDR3 region has 16 residues. Germline CDR1 SEHNR, CDR2 FQNEAQ (reference sequence). The CDR3 DNA is TGTGCCAGCAGCAGTAACCGGATGACGGGCACCGGGGAGCTGTTTTTT. Amino acid sequence: CASSSNRMTGTGELFF.